Listed below are T cell receptor beta chains from one sample, sequenced in a study of shared clonotypes between healthy human individuals. The table came from immunoSEQ multiplex PCR; TCRdb's copy has only in-frame clones and leaves some out. The sample shows about 2.4 million clones, around nine tenths of them seen only once. Sequenced: naive CD4+ T cells sorted from blood. Receptor source: a man aged 18 to 30 in good health. Each CDR3 is given without its conserved first and last residue. The D gene is left open where the match is weak. Clone size, where shown, is once, few, many, or a class for clones that have expanded.

v_gene	d_gene	abundance	j_gene	CDR3aa
TRBV6-6	.	.	TRBJ1-3	ASSDGTLGNTIY
TRBV25-1	TRBD1	.	TRBJ2-3	ASSEYRGQMQY
TRBV4-2	TRBD1	.	TRBJ1-3	ASSQDRPGTGADTIY
TRBV9	TRBD1	.	TRBJ2-5	ASSAGTGPLGRETQY
TRBV2	.	.	TRBJ1-5	ASSGRGGNQPQH
TRBV6-5	.	.	TRBJ1-1	ASSSQQGNTEAF
TRBV11-3	TRBD1	.	TRBJ2-7	AGRDSLYEQY
TRBV7-2	.	.	TRBJ2-5	ASSPTSRETQY
TRBV7-9	TRBD1	few	TRBJ1-1	ASSRTGMNTEAF
TRBV20-1	.	.	TRBJ2-1	SATRVYEQF
TRBV6-5	.	.	TRBJ2-5	ASSYGGFQETQY
TRBV27	.	.	TRBJ1-4	ASSSDTATNEKLF
TRBV4-3	TRBD2	few	TRBJ2-1	ASSQVSGRAGDEQF
TRBV19	TRBD1	.	TRBJ1-2	ASSNRIGTGTSGYGYT
TRBV5-1	TRBD1	.	TRBJ2-7	ASSFTGGPEQY
TRBV6-1	.	once	TRBJ2-7	ASSTIDTFYEQY
TRBV6-5	.	.	TRBJ1-5	ASSRTADSNQPQH
TRBV7-2	TRBD2	.	TRBJ2-3	ASSPSGGRTDTQY
TRBV6-5	TRBD2	.	TRBJ2-3	ASGRLAGVGDTQY
TRBV5-6	.	.	TRBJ2-5	ASSLAQDGQY